One and the same sample provided the 14 T cell receptor beta chains below, sequenced in a study of blood T cell repertoires in COVID-19. Assay used: immunoSEQ multiplex PCR; TCRdb lists only in-frame clones, some missing. The data show about 200,000 clones, more than 65% seen once. Sequenced sample: PBMCs or T cells enriched from blood (not recorded which). Source of these receptors: a man aged 35-49 years who had recovered from COVID-19.

This clone was counted once. This rearrangement joins TRBV7-2 to TRBJ1-2; tentatively, D is TRBD1 (6 bases). The CDR3 is made up of 14 amino acids. The V and J ends lost 7 bases and 3 bases respectively, with 15 bases between them. The germline gives CDR1 SGHTA, CDR2 FQGNSA. CDR3 region: CASTPPTGYYGYTF. CDR3 nucleotide sequence: TGTGCCAGCACCCCCCCGACAGGATACTATGGCTACACCTTC.

J is TRBJ2-7 and V is TRBV4-1; 7 positions agree with TRBD1. Trimming at V came to 3 bases and at J to 3 bases, leaving 5 bases not matched to a gene. The CDR3 is 14 residues long. CDR1 MGHRA and CDR2 YSYEKL come from the germline V gene. The CDR3 spells CASSHDRANYEQYF. Here the CDR3 DNA reads TGCGCCAGCAGCCACGACAGGGCGAACTACGAGCAGTACTTC.

The chain uses TRBV6-5 and TRBJ2-1, with 12 positions matching TRBD2. After removal of 10 bases from V and 10 bases from J, the junction contained 5 bases not matched to a gene. In germline, CDR1 is MNHEY, CDR2 SVGAGI. The CDR3 covers 12 residues. The CDR3 coding sequence is TGTGCCACGACTAGCGGGGGTTTGGAGCAGTTCTTC. It yields the protein CATTSGGLEQFF.

This clone was seen just once. The rearrangement joins TRBV14 to TRBJ2-5, with D hard to call. Trimming shortened V by 1 base and J by 3 bases, and 9 bases separated the two germline ends. Germline lookup yields CDR1 SGHDN and CDR2 FVKESK. The length of the CDR3 is 14 residues. The chain's CDR3 is CASSQGFRKETQYF. The CDR3 DNA sequence: TGTGCCAGCAGCCAAGGTTTCAGGAAAGAGACCCAGTACTTC.

As regards this clone: Other DNA sequences within the sample encode an identical CDR3. The CDR3 loop is CASSEDRGDYGYTF. In DNA, the CDR3 is TGTGCCAGCAGCGAGGACAGGGGAGACTATGGCTACACCTTC. V and J are TRBV2 and TRBJ1-2; TRBD1 aligns across 9 bases. CDR3 length: 14 amino acids. J gave up 3 bases and V 6 bases, and 5 bases lay outside the gene matches. CDR1 and CDR2 from the germline V gene are SNHLY and FYNNEI. Full variable domain (outside the CDR3, taken from reference TRBV2 and TRBJ1-2): EPEVTQTPSHQVTQMGQEVILRCVPISNHLYFYWYRQILGQKVEFLVSFYNNEISEKSEIFDDQFSVERPDGSNFTLKIRSTKLEDSAMYFCASSEDRGDYGYTFGSGTRLTVV.

This rearrangement joins TRBV7-9 to TRBJ2-3; 10 bases agree with TRBD2. The CDR3 has 16 residues. The ends lost 3 bases at V and 1 base at J; junction bases unmatched: 4. Germline V gives CDR1 SEHNR, CDR2 FQNEAQ (reference sequence). The CDR3 is CASSFVSGGRTDTQYF. CDR3 nucleotide sequence: TGTGCCAGCAGCTTCGTTAGCGGGGGGCGCACAGATACGCAGTATTTT. The variable domain in full, completed from reference TRBV7-9 and TRBJ2-3, reads DTGVSQNPRHKITKRGQNVTFRCDPISEHNRLYWYRQTLGQGPEFLTYFQNEAQLEKSRLLSDRFSAERPKGSFSTLEIQRTEQGDSAMYLCASSFVSGGRTDTQYFGPGTRLTVL.

The V and J genes are TRBV4-1 and TRBJ1-2; possibly TRBD1 for D (6 bases). The CDR3 loop spans 17 amino acids. In germline, CDR1 is MGHRA, CDR2 YSYEKL. Deletions cut 0 bases from V and 5 bases from J, with 19 bases between. This chain's CDR3 is CASSQDPSTGNEYGYTF. The CDR3 bases are TGCGCCAGCAGCCAAGATCCGTCGACAGGCAATGAATATGGCTACACCTTC.

The chain employs TRBV20-1 and TRBJ1-1; D unclear. V lost 6 bases to trimming and J lost 2 bases, with 7 bases between them. The germline gives CDR1 DFQATT, CDR2 SNEGSKA (reference sequence). The CDR3 has 11 residues. The CDR3 is CSATINTEAFF. The DNA of the CDR3 is TGCAGTGCCACTATAAACACTGAAGCTTTCTTT.

CDR3: CASSPAQGGYGYTF. The CDR3 nucleotides read TGCGCCAGCAGCCCTGCGCAGGGGGGCTATGGCTACACCTTC. The J gene is TRBJ1-2, the V gene TRBV5-1, with TRBD1 identical over 7 bases. The V segment lost 4 bases and the J segment 4 bases; nucleotides outside the gene matches: 7. Germline loops: CDR1 SGHRS, CDR2 YFSETQ. CDR3 size: 14 residues.

This clone was counted only a few times. The CDR3 DNA reads TGTGCCAGCAGCCAAGAAGGGACAGGGGAAGCTCAGCCCCAGCATTTT. It encodes CASSQEGTGEAQPQHF. This sequence joins TRBV4-2 and TRBJ1-5, with 10 bases matching TRBD1. CDR1 is LGHNA and CDR2 is YNFKEQ in the germline V gene. The CDR3 runs 16 residues. V gave up 0 bases and J gave up 6 bases; unmatched junction bases: 5.

In this sample, this clone turned up once. In DNA, the CDR3 is TGTGCCAGCAGAGGGACAGCTACCTACAATGAGCAGTTCTTC. Encoded protein: CASRGTATYNEQFF. V usage is TRBV6-5 and J usage is TRBJ2-1, with 7 bases that match TRBD1. The CDR3 has 14 residues. J gave up 2 bases and V 6 bases, and 4 bases lay outside the gene matches. In germline, CDR1 is MNHEY, CDR2 SVGAGI.

V is TRBV6-5 and J is TRBJ1-4; 9 nucleotides align to TRBD1. Trimming at V came to 7 bases and at J to 7 bases, leaving 7 bases not matched to a gene. Germline values: CDR1 MNHEY, CDR2 SVGAGI. The CDR3 is made up of 14 amino acids. The CDR3 loop reads CASNEDRGREKLFF. Written as DNA, the CDR3 is TGTGCCAGCAACGAGGACAGGGGACGTGAAAAACTGTTTTTT.

This chain connects TRBV5-4 to TRBJ1-6, with D possibly being TRBD1 (5 bases). The V gene's germline CDR1 is SGHNT and CDR2 YYREEE (reference sequence). This CDR3 is built from 16 residues. V lost 4 bases and J lost 6, with 17 bases in between. The CDR3: CASSKDTPQANSPLHF. DNA of the CDR3: TGTGCCAGCAGCAAGGACACCCCCCAGGCTAATTCACCCCTCCACTTT.

V and J are TRBV6-5 and TRBJ1-3; maybe TRBD1 (5 bases). Germline V gene sequence: CDR1 MNHEY, CDR2 SVGAGI. V lost 7 bases and J lost 0, with 10 bases in between. CDR3 length: 14 residues. CDR3 region: CASTRDPSGNTIYF. The CDR3 nucleotides are TGTGCCAGCACGCGGGACCCCTCTGGAAACACCATATATTTT.